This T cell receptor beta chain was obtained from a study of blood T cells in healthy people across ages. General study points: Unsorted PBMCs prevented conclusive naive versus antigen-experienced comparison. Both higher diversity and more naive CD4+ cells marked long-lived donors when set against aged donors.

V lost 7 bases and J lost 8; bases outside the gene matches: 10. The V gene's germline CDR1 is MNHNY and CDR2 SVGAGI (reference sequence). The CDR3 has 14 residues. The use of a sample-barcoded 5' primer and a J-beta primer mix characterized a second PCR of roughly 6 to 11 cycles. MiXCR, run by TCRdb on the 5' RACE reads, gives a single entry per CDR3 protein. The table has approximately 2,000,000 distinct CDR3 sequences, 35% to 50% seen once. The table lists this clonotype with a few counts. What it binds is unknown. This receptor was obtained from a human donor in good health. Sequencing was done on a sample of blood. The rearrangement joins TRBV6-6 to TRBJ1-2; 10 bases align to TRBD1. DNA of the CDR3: TGTGCCAGCATAATAGACAGGGGGCGCGGGGGCTACACCTTC. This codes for CASIIDRGRGGYTF.